A single sample gave rise to the 25 T cell receptor beta chains below, sequenced in a study of blood T cell repertoires in COVID-19. Generated by immunoSEQ multiplex PCR, the TCRdb table keeps only in-frame clones and is missing some. The sample holds 75,000 to 95,000 clones, about four fifths seen once. The sample taken for sequencing was peripheral blood. All receptors come from a woman aged 40 to 50 with active or convalescent COVID-19.

This clone was observed a single time. The genes are TRBV12-5 and TRBJ2-2, with D possibly being TRBD2 (5 bases). Trimming cost V 6 bases and J 5 bases, with 10 bases left between them. The germline V gene has CDR1 LGHNT and CDR2 FRNRAP. The CDR3 contains 13 residues. The CDR3 region is CASGRDATGELFF. The CDR3 nucleotides are TGTGCTAGTGGCCGGGATGCTACCGGGGAGCTGTTTTTT.

The chain recombines TRBV28 with TRBJ2-1; TRBD1 matches at 11 bases. V was clipped by 2 bases and J by 4 bases; unmatched bases: 4. Germline V lookup: CDR1 MDHEN, CDR2 SYDVKM. The length of the CDR3 is 16 residues. This chain's CDR3 is CASSLGGTGGYNEQFF. The CDR3 coding sequence is TGTGCCAGCAGTTTAGGAGGGACAGGGGGTTACAATGAGCAGTTCTTC. The variable domain in full, completed from reference TRBV28 and TRBJ2-1, reads DVKVTQSSRYLVKRTGEKVFLECVQDMDHENMFWYRQDPGLGLRLIYFSYDVKMKEKGDIPEGYSVSREKKERFSLILESASTNQTSMYLCASSLGGTGGYNEQFFGPGTRLTVL.

The chain has TRBV7-3 and TRBJ2-3, with D possibly TRBD2 on 6 matching bases. V was trimmed by 2 bases and J by 9 bases, leaving 18 bases between them. CDR3 size: 15 residues. Germline V lookup: CDR1 SGHTA, CDR2 FQGTGA. CDR3 residues: CASSLGGSVGKTQYF. DNA for the CDR3: TGTGCCAGCAGCTTAGGGGGGAGCGTGGGCAAGACGCAGTATTTT.

The chain is built from TRBV11-3 and TRBJ2-5; a weak D match, TRBD2 (7 bases). The V and J ends lost 0 bases and 9 bases respectively, with 29 bases between them. The CDR3 sequence is 19 residues long. CDR1 and CDR2 from the germline V gene are SGHNT and YENEEA. CDR3 DNA: TGTGCCAGCAGCTTAGAGCGCGTTTGGGGGGGGCCCCCTCCAGGGGCCCAGTACTTC. This gives the protein CASSLERVWGGPPPGAQYF.

By share, this clone counts as medium-sized. The chain has TRBV28 and TRBJ1-1; D is possibly TRBD1 (5 bases). The CDR3 runs to 17 residues. V lost 3 bases and J lost 0, with 17 bases in between. CDR1 is MDHEN and CDR2 is SYDVKM in the germline V gene. CDR3 DNA sequence: TGTGCCAGCAGTTTCCCGGGCAACTTAGGGGTGAACACTGAAGCTTTCTTT. This gives the protein CASSFPGNLGVNTEAFF.

This chain links TRBV23-1 with TRBJ2-2, with 13 bases identical to TRBD2. TRBV23-1 is an ORF for which the function is uncertain. Unmatched junction bases numbered 4, after V lost 4 bases and J lost 5 bases. The CDR3 extends over 16 amino acids. CDR3 sequence: CASSLTGLAGTGELFF. The CDR3 DNA follows: TGCGCCAGCAGTCTCACGGGACTAGCGGGGACCGGGGAGCTGTTTTTT.

The CDR3 bases are TGTGCCAGCAGCGTAAGTCTGGGGCTTCAAGAGACCCAGTACTTC. As protein: CASSVSLGLQETQYF. The V gene is TRBV9, the J gene TRBJ2-5, with a weak D call TRBD1 (5 bases). Germline CDR1 and CDR2: SGDLS and YYNGEE. Between the trimmed V and J ends, which lost 1 base and 2 bases, there was a span of 12 bases. This CDR3 contains 15 residues. Together with reference TRBV9 and TRBJ2-5, the CDR3 gives the full variable domain: DSGVTQTPKHLITATGQRVTLRCSPRSGDLSVYWYQQSLDQGLQFLIQYYNGEERAKGNILERFSAQQFPDLHSELNLSSLELGDSALYFCASSVSLGLQETQYFGPGTRLLVL.

The V gene is TRBV5-1, the J gene TRBJ2-3; TRBD1 aligns across 8 bases. Germline V lookup: CDR1 SGHRS, CDR2 YFSETQ. J was trimmed by 0 bases and V by 0 bases; bases with no gene match: 9. This CDR3 has 18 residues. CDR3 in amino acids: CASSLEAGGTPSTDTQYF. DNA of the CDR3: TGCGCCAGCAGCTTGGAGGCAGGGGGCACCCCTAGCACAGATACGCAGTATTTT.

This clone occurred once. The chain carries TRBV6-6 and TRBJ2-7, with 7 bases lining up with TRBD1. This CDR3 comprises 13 residues. V lost 5 bases, J lost 4 bases, and 5 bases stayed unmatched. Germline CDR1 and CDR2: MNHNY and SVGAGI (reference sequence). The CDR3 DNA reads as TGTGCCAGCAGTAACAGGGGAAAGTACGAGCAGTACTTC. It yields the protein CASSNRGKYEQYF.

This sequence joins TRBV7-3 and TRBJ2-3; D possibly corresponds to TRBD1 (6 bases). In germline, CDR1 is SGHTA, CDR2 FQGTGA. This CDR3 region has 12 residues. The germline V and J ends were trimmed by 5 bases and 10 bases, with 13 bases remaining between them. CDR3 region: CASSPDRRAQYF. The DNA for the CDR3 is TGTGCCAGCAGCCCCGACAGGAGAGCGCAGTATTTT.

This sequence joins TRBV7-6 and TRBJ2-1, with 8 bases fitting TRBD2. Unmatched junction bases numbered 18, after V lost 1 base and J lost 10 bases. CDR1 is SGHVS and CDR2 is FNYEAQ in the germline V gene. The CDR3 has 18 amino acids. The CDR3 loop is CASSLGESGIAGYVEQFF. CDR3 in DNA: TGTGCCAGCAGCTTAGGGGAGTCCGGGATAGCGGGATACGTAGAGCAGTTCTTC.

The chain uses TRBV7-2 and TRBJ2-7, with 8 bases matching TRBD2. Trimming cost V 3 bases and J 2 bases; bases outside gene matches: 6. The CDR3 length is 15 residues. Germline CDR1 SGHTA, CDR2 FQGNSA. The CDR3 sequence: CASSFGGVATYEQYF. The CDR3 DNA reads as TGTGCCAGCAGCTTCGGGGGGGTCGCCACCTACGAGCAGTACTTC.

The table lists this clone with a few counts. The J gene is TRBJ1-5, the V gene TRBV12-3 or TRBV12-4; D may be TRBD1 (6 bases). Between the trimmed V and J ends, which lost 8 bases and 4 bases, there was a span of 12 bases. There are 13 residues in the CDR3. The DNA of the CDR3 is TGTGCCAGCCGGGACACGAAGAATCAGCCCCAGCATTTT. Its protein is CASRDTKNQPQHF.

This chain uses TRBV27 with TRBJ1-4, with D perhaps matching TRBD1 (5 bases). Trimming stripped 4 bases from V and 14 bases from J, with 17 bases between. Germline V gene data show CDR1 as MNHEY and CDR2 as SMNVEV (reference sequence). The CDR3 is 13 residues long. CDR3 sequence (DNA): TGTGCCAGCAGTTCACGCCCTGGACATTTTCTGTTTTTT. It specifies CASSSRPGHFLFF.

The chain couples TRBV19 to TRBJ2-1; D remains ambiguous. The CDR3 extends over 15 amino acids. V was pared by 10 bases and J by 0 bases, with 16 bases between. Germline V gene data show CDR1 as LNHDA and CDR2 as SQIVND (reference sequence). The DNA for the CDR3 is TGTGCCACCGCCCTTGACTCGAGCTCCTACAATGAGCAGTTCTTC. Its protein is CATALDSSSYNEQFF.

CDR3 residues: CASSPGGGTAYEQYF. The CDR3 DNA sequence: TGTGCCAGCTCACCAGGTGGCGGGACCGCCTACGAGCAGTACTTC. The rearrangement uses TRBV18 and TRBJ2-7; TRBD2 might be the D (6 bases). Germline assignment: CDR1 KGHSH and CDR2 LQKENI. This CDR3 is built from 15 residues. Between the trimmed V and J ends, which lost 2 bases and 2 bases, there was a span of 13 bases.

V usage is TRBV27 and J usage is TRBJ2-5; the D is unclear. There are 14 residues in the CDR3. The germline CDR1 and CDR2 sequences are MNHEY and SMNVEV (reference sequence). Trimming stripped 0 bases from V and 4 bases from J, with 9 bases between. This CDR3 reads CASSLSSPLETQYF. CDR3 coding DNA: TGTGCCAGCAGTTTATCTAGCCCATTAGAGACCCAGTACTTC.

The rearrangement uses TRBV28 and TRBJ1-3; 8 bases agree with TRBD1. V was clipped by 6 bases and J by 0 bases; unmatched bases: 10. CDR3 length: 17 amino acids. Germline values: CDR1 MDHEN, CDR2 SYDVKM. CDR3: CASSSEGQGDSGNTIYF. Written as DNA, the CDR3 is TGTGCCAGCAGCTCCGAAGGACAGGGTGACTCTGGAAACACCATATATTTT.

The rearrangement uses TRBV5-1 and TRBJ2-5; no firm D call. The V end lost 1 base, the J end lost 0 bases, and 13 bases lay between the germline ends. The CDR3 contains 16 residues. CDR1 is SGHRS and CDR2 is YFSETQ in the germline V gene. The DNA of the CDR3 is TGCGCCAGCAGCTTGACCGTCCGGGTTTACCAAGAGACCCAGTACTTC. It codes for CASSLTVRVYQETQYF.

This clone was seen many times. Other nucleotide sequences from this sample produce the same CDR3. The V and J genes are TRBV9 and TRBJ1-5, with D possibly being TRBD1 (6 bases). Germline V lookup: CDR1 SGDLS, CDR2 YYNGEE. The CDR3 is made up of 14 amino acids. Trimming left V 4 bases short and J 1 base short, with 9 bases between. CDR3 protein: CASSPGQSNQPQHF. CDR3 coding DNA: TGTGCCAGCAGCCCAGGACAGAGCAATCAGCCCCAGCATTTT.

V gene TRBV29-1 combines with J gene TRBJ2-1, with TRBD1 matching 7 bases. This CDR3 has 11 amino acids. Germline lookup yields CDR1 SQVTM and CDR2 ANQGSEA. The CDR3 protein is CSQGEHNEQFF. The CDR3 nucleotides read TGCAGTCAGGGGGAACACAATGAGCAGTTCTTC.

This chain uses TRBV4-2 with TRBJ2-1; 7 bases agree with TRBD2. Germline V CDR1 and CDR2: LGHNA, YNFKEQ. This CDR3 contains 14 residues. V shed 5 bases, J shed 3 bases, and the junction held 4 bases outside the gene matches. The CDR3: CASSTRTSYNEQFF. The CDR3 DNA is TGTGCCAGCAGCACCCGGACTAGCTACAATGAGCAGTTCTTC.

The J gene is TRBJ2-2, the V gene TRBV5-1; D not certain. Germline CDR1 is SGHRS and CDR2 is YFSETQ. The CDR3 length is 17 residues. The V end lost 1 base, the J end lost 1 base, and 14 bases lay between the germline ends. The CDR3 region is CASSLTPPGQNTGELFF. The CDR3 region has the DNA TGCGCCAGCAGCTTGACCCCGCCAGGTCAGAACACCGGGGAGCTGTTTTTT.

The gene calls are TRBV6-2 or TRBV6-3 and TRBJ2-1; 9 bases align to TRBD1. The V gene's germline CDR1 is MNHEY and CDR2 SVGEGT. The CDR3 covers 19 residues. V trimming: 5 bases; J trimming: 5 bases; junction bases outside the gene matches: 19. The CDR3 region has the DNA TGTGCCAGCAGTCAAAACCGACCGCCGGGACAGGGTAGAGACAATGAGCAGTTCTTC. It codes for CASSQNRPPGQGRDNEQFF.

This clone was counted a few times. This sequence joins TRBV19 and TRBJ1-5; D may be TRBD1 (5 bases). Trimming took off 5 bases at V and 4 bases at J, with 12 bases between the two ends. The CDR3 extends over 14 amino acids. Germline-derived CDR1 and CDR2 are LNHDA and SQIVND (reference sequence). The CDR3 is CASSVTARNQPQHF. CDR3 coding DNA: TGTGCCAGTAGTGTGACAGCAAGAAATCAGCCCCAGCATTTT.